The 17 T cell receptor beta chains below come from one sample, sequenced in a study of cytomegalovirus exposure and HLA in healthy donors. PCR amplification relied on 60 Vbeta primers (plus 13 Jbeta primers). The protocol was immunoSEQ multiplex PCR, while the TCRdb copy is restricted to in-frame clones and leaves out a portion. This sample contains some 150,000 clones. The specimen sequenced was PBMCs. The receptors stem from a man in his forties or fifties in good health and CMV-seronegative.

The CDR3 spells CSVERQGAGEQYF. The DNA of the CDR3 is TGCAGCGTTGAGAGACAGGGGGCGGGCGAGCAGTACTTC. This chain joins TRBV29-1 and TRBJ2-5, with TRBD1 identical over 10 bases. The J call may be in error: the DNA end matches TRBJ2-7 better. This CDR3 comprises 13 residues. Germline CDR1 and CDR2: SQVTM and ANQGSEA.

The rearrangement joins TRBV6-5 to TRBJ2-5, with 8 nucleotides matching TRBD2. With V trimmed by 2 bases and J by 4 bases, 9 bases remained unmatched. The CDR3 is 16 amino acids. Per germline, CDR1 MNHEY and CDR2 SVGAGI. The CDR3: CASSYLGGLVRETQYF. CDR3 in DNA: TGTGCCAGCAGTTACCTAGGGGGACTAGTCAGAGAGACCCAGTACTTC.

The rearrangement uses TRBV12-5 and TRBJ1-2; weak D call: TRBD1 (5 bases). The CDR3 contains 16 residues. Trimming took off 2 bases at V and 6 bases at J, with 19 bases between the two ends. In germline, CDR1 is LGHNT, CDR2 FRNRAP. In DNA form, the CDR3 reads TGTGCTAGTGGTTTGAGGTCAGGGAGGGAGAGAAATGGCTACACCTTC. Translated: CASGLRSGRERNGYTF. The full variable domain, its missing parts supplied by reference TRBV12-5 and TRBJ1-2, is DARVTQTPRHKVTEMGQEVTMRCQPILGHNTVFWYRQTMMQGLELLAYFRNRAPLDDSGMPKDRFSAEMPDATLATLKIQPSEPRDSAVYFCASGLRSGRERNGYTFGSGTRLTVV.

The chain couples TRBV11-1 to TRBJ1-2, with a tentative D call TRBD1 (6 bases). Germline CDR1 is SGHAT and CDR2 is FQDESV (reference sequence). CDR3 length equals 19 residues. Trimming removed 4 bases from V and 2 bases from J, with 26 bases in between. The CDR3 here is CASSSPRSQSGQSNYGYTF. The CDR3 DNA sequence: TGTGCCAGCAGCTCTCCCCGTTCGCAATCTGGACAGTCAAACTATGGCTACACCTTC.

The V gene is TRBV4-1, the J gene TRBJ2-1; TRBD1 agrees at 7 bases. This CDR3 spans 17 amino acids. V trimming: 4 bases; J trimming: 2 bases; junction bases outside the gene matches: 11. CDR1 MGHRA and CDR2 YSYEKL come from the germline V gene. CDR3 loop: CASSPGPRGPAYNEQFF. The CDR3 nucleotides read TGCGCCAGCAGCCCAGGTCCAAGGGGGCCGGCCTACAATGAGCAGTTCTTC.

The rearrangement links TRBV5-1 to TRBJ2-2, with TRBD1 matching 7 bases. From germline, CDR1 is SGHRS and CDR2 YFSETQ. The ends lost 2 bases at V and 6 bases at J; junction bases unmatched: 4. The CDR3 totals 14 residues. CDR3 bases: TGCGCCAGCAGCTTACAGGGGATCGCCGGGGAGCTGTTTTTT. This codes for CASSLQGIAGELFF.

This sequence joins TRBV6-4 and TRBJ1-6; 11 bases are a match to TRBD1. CDR1 and CDR2 (germline): MRHNA, SNTAGT. This CDR3 is 14 amino acids long. J lost 9 bases, V lost 6 bases, and 4 bases had no gene match. CDR3 sequence reads: CASRDRGPGSPLHF. The CDR3 region has the DNA TGTGCCAGCAGGGACAGGGGGCCAGGTTCACCCCTCCACTTT.

The gene calls are TRBV6-1 and TRBJ2-7; D not certain. V lost 2 bases, J lost 4 bases, and 6 bases lay in between. CDR1 is MNHNS and CDR2 is SASEGT in the germline V gene. The CDR3 runs 12 residues. CDR3 loop: CASSEQLYEQYF. The CDR3, as DNA: TGTGCCAGCAGTGAACAGTTATACGAGCAGTACTTC.

This sequence joins TRBV10-3 and TRBJ2-5, with TRBD1 as a possible D gene (6 bases). The V and J ends lost 6 bases and 3 bases respectively, with 17 bases between them. The CDR3 contains 15 residues. Looked up from germline, CDR1 is ENHRY and CDR2 is SYGVKD. The CDR3 nucleotides read TGTGCCATCAGCTTTAGAACGACAGGCGAAGAGACCCAGTACTTC. Translated, it gives CAISFRTTGEETQYF.

The rearrangement joins TRBV2 to TRBJ1-2; TRBD1 agrees at 9 bases. The V and J ends lost 6 bases and 6 bases, in that order; junction bases with no gene match: 11. CDR1 is SNHLY and CDR2 is FYNNEI in the germline V gene. CDR3 length equals 15 residues. The chain's CDR3 is CASSGSTGGNHGYTF. CDR3 sequence (DNA): TGTGCCAGCAGCGGATCGACAGGGGGGAATCATGGCTACACCTTC.

The genes are TRBV6-1 and TRBJ2-7, with 9 bases lining up with TRBD1. Germline-derived CDR1 and CDR2 are MNHNS and SASEGT. V lost 11 bases to trimming and J lost 2 bases; unmatched junction nucleotides: 7. The length of the CDR3 is 13 residues. The CDR3 DNA follows: TGTGCCGTTTCGAGACAGGGGGCCTACGAGCAGTACTTC. Encoded protein: CAVSRQGAYEQYF.

J is TRBJ1-3 and V is TRBV5-1; 7 nucleotides line up with TRBD1. This CDR3 region has 15 residues. Germline CDR1 and CDR2: SGHRS and YFSETQ. The ends lost 0 bases at V and 2 bases at J; junction bases unmatched: 2. In DNA form, the CDR3 reads TGCGCCAGCAGCTTGGAGACAGGGACTGGAAACACCATATATTTT. Translated: CASSLETGTGNTIYF.

The chain is built from TRBV9 and TRBJ1-3; unclear D gene. V shed 0 bases and J shed 0 bases, with 10 bases lying between them. This CDR3 contains 16 residues. Germline CDR1 SGDLS, CDR2 YYNGEE. The CDR3 is CASSVGLTSSGNTIYF. As DNA, the CDR3 is TGTGCCAGCAGCGTAGGCCTTACTAGCTCTGGAAACACCATATATTTT.

This chain links TRBV7-9 with TRBJ1-2, with D tentatively TRBD1 (6 bases). The germline CDR1 and CDR2 sequences are SEHNR and FQNEAQ (reference sequence). The V end lost 5 bases, the J end lost 7 bases, and 20 bases lay between the germline ends. The CDR3 contains 15 residues. CDR3 loop: CASSPRGNAVLGYTF. CDR3 nucleotides: TGTGCCAGCAGCCCGAGGGGGAATGCGGTTCTTGGCTACACCTTC.

This chain connects TRBV4-3 to TRBJ1-5; weak D call: TRBD1 (6 bases). The V end was cut by 3 bases, the J end by 6 bases, with 15 bases between. Germline V gene lookup returns CDR1 LGHNA and CDR2 YSLEER. This CDR3 contains 15 residues. The CDR3 sequence: CASSQATGLGQPQHF. The CDR3 nucleotides are TGCGCCAGCAGCCAGGCTACAGGGTTGGGTCAGCCCCAGCATTTT.

The chain links TRBV7-2 to TRBJ2-2; TRBD1 aligns across 8 bases. V lost 4 bases and J lost 5; bases outside the gene matches: 6. Per germline, CDR1 SGHTA and CDR2 FQGNSA. CDR3 size: 15 residues. CDR3 sequence reads: CASSSGDRRTGELFF. Here the CDR3 DNA reads TGTGCCAGCAGCTCCGGGGACAGGCGGACCGGGGAGCTGTTTTTT.

The chain uses TRBV28 and TRBJ1-1; D is ambiguous. The V end was cut by 10 bases, the J end by 0 bases, with 12 bases between. The CDR3 is 13 residues long. Germline CDR1 MDHEN, CDR2 SYDVKM. CDR3 bases: TGTGCCATTACGGACTACATGAACACTGAAGCTTTCTTT. Amino acid sequence: CAITDYMNTEAFF.